This TCR beta chain originates from a study of T cells in localized non-small cell lung cancer. Study-wide points: Of the tissues analyzed, uninvolved adjacent lung showed maximal T cell clonality, greater than tumor. Adjacent lung had a median 57 of the 100 largest tumor clones. Owing to sequencing of a solitary tumor region, heterogeneity cannot be discounted.

Germline CDR1 and CDR2: SNHLY and FYNNEI. CDR3 length equals 16 residues. V lost 5 bases and J lost 5; bases outside the gene matches: 9. The assay was immunoSEQ multiplex PCR, and TCRdb's table has in-frame clones only and misses some. This sample has approximately 150,000 clones, with 89% found just once. With respect to this clone: Antigen specificity is unknown.

V is TRBV2 and J is TRBJ2-5; TRBD2 agrees at 12 bases. The origin of this receptor is a female donor aged 60 or older with stage I lung adenocarcinoma. This sample comprised peripheral blood, obtained before any cancer treatment. CDR3 protein: CASSLTSGSGTETQYF. CDR3 sequence (DNA): TGTGCCAGCAGTTTGACTAGCGGGAGCGGTACGGAGACCCAGTACTTC.